This is a list of T cell receptor beta chains from one sample in a study of T cell repertoires in cytomegalovirus infection. The antigens these receptors bind are not known. TCRdb reprocessed the reads with MiXCR, giving one entry per CDR3 protein. The table lists about 830,000 distinct CDR3 sequences, 32% of them singletons. The starting material was cultured CD8+ T cells from PBMCs, obtained from culture after CMV antigen stimulation. These receptors came from a human donor in good health (CMV status not recorded). Some clones in this sample may be carry-over from other donors' samples. CDR3s include the opening cysteine and the closing phenylalanine or tryptophan. The D gene is left open where the match is weak. Rows give clone size only sometimes, using once, few, many, or a class for an expanded clone.

d_gene,v_gene,abundance,j_gene,CDR3nt,CDR3aa
TRBD1,TRBV12-3/TRBV12-4,few,TRBJ1-6,TGTGCCAGCAGTTATGACAGGGGTTCGGTATCACCCCTCCACTTT,CASSYDRGSVSPLHF
-,TRBV6-1,-,TRBJ2-1,TGTGCCAGCAGTTTGTCACCCCGGAATGAGCAGTTCTTC,CASSLSPRNEQFF
TRBD2,TRBV19,few,TRBJ2-5,TGTGCCAGTAGTATAGAGGGAGGGCAAGAGACCCAGTACTTC,CASSIEGGQETQYF
-,TRBV5-1,few,TRBJ2-1,TGCGCCAGCAGCTTGGGTAGAGACGGGCTATACAATGAGCAGTTCTTC,CASSLGRDGLYNEQFF
-,TRBV4-1,-,TRBJ2-7,TGCGCCAGCAGCCAAGCAGGACCCGAGCAGTACTTC,CASSQAGPEQYF
TRBD1,TRBV6-5,few,TRBJ1-1,TGTGCCAGCAGAACCAAAAGACAGGGACACATGAACACTGAAGCTTTCTTT,CASRTKRQGHMNTEAFF
TRBD1,TRBV6-2/TRBV6-3,-,TRBJ2-5,TGTGCCAGCAGTTCGACGGGTCCCAGGGGGCTTAAGGAGACCCAGTACTTC,CASSSTGPRGLKETQYF
-,TRBV7-6,-,TRBJ1-1,TGTGCCAGCAGCTTACCTCCAGGGAATACCGACATGAACACTGAAGCTTTCTTT,CASSLPPGNTDMNTEAFF
-,TRBV9,few,TRBJ1-6,TGTGCCAGCAGCGTTCAACAACGGGCCCATTCACCCCTCCACTTT,CASSVQQRAHSPLHF
-,TRBV7-2,many,TRBJ2-4,TGTGCCAGCAGCTTTGAAGGGGTGGGAATGAGTATTCAGTACTTC,CASSFEGVGMSIQYF
TRBD1,TRBV27,-,TRBJ1-5,TGTGCCAGCAGTTTGACAGGGGGTCGTCAGCCCCAGCATTTT,CASSLTGGRQPQHF
-,TRBV27,-,TRBJ2-6,TGTGCCAGCAGTTTAAGGAGGGTACCCTCCTCTGGGGCCAACGTCCTGACTTTC,CASSLRRVPSSGANVLTF
TRBD1,TRBV7-3,many,TRBJ2-3,TGTGCCAGCAGCCTCAACCGGGACAGGGGGAGAGATACGCAGTATTTT,CASSLNRDRGRDTQYF
TRBD2,TRBV19,few,TRBJ2-1,TGTGCCAGTAGAGAGACTAGCGGGGAGAAGTTCTTC,CASRETSGEKFF
-,TRBV12-3/TRBV12-4,-,TRBJ2-2,TGTGCCAGCACCGTGCATAACACCGGGGAGCTGTTTTTT,CASTVHNTGELFF
-,TRBV4-2,-,TRBJ2-1,TGTGCCAGCAGCAACTACCCGGGGCTAGGGGGGACCTACAATGAGCAGTTCTTC,CASSNYPGLGGTYNEQFF
TRBD1,TRBV7-8,many,TRBJ2-5,TGTGCCACCGACAGGGAGAAAGAGACCCAGTACTTC,CATDREKETQYF
-,TRBV20-1,-,TRBJ1-5,TGCAGTGCTAGATGGGGGAGGGGCAATCAGCCCCAGCATTTT,CSARWGRGNQPQHF
TRBD1,TRBV24-1,-,TRBJ2-5,TGTGCCACCAGTGAGAGAACAGGGGGTTTCACTGGGACCCAGTACTTC,CATSERTGGFTGTQYF
-,TRBV7-9,once,TRBJ1-5,TGTGCCAGCAGCTTTTCGGACTCTCAGCCCCAGCATTTT,CASSFSDSQPQHF
TRBD2,TRBV7-8,many,TRBJ2-3,TGTGCCAGCAGCCTGGGAAGCGGGGGACGAAGCACAGATACGCAGTATTTT,CASSLGSGGRSTDTQYF
TRBD1,TRBV12-3/TRBV12-4,many,TRBJ2-4,TGTGCCAGCACCCCGGGGACAGGGGGAAAAAACATTCAGTACTTC,CASTPGTGGKNIQYF
-,TRBV15,-,TRBJ1-1,TGTGCCACCAGCAGAGATGGGGGGCTGAACACTGAAGCTTTCTTT,CATSRDGGLNTEAFF
TRBD1,TRBV5-6,-,TRBJ2-1,TGTGCCAGCAGCTTGAAGGACAGGGACCCCTACAATGAGCCGTTCTTC,CASSLKDRDPYNEPFF
-,TRBV24-1,once,TRBJ1-1,TGTGCCACCAGTGACGCAACAGAGGACACTGAAGCTTTCTTT,CATSDATEDTEAFF
TRBD1,TRBV6-2/TRBV6-3,-,TRBJ1-1,TGTGCCAGCGAATTGGGACAGGGGGACGGCACTGAAGCTTTCTTT,CASELGQGDGTEAFF
-,TRBV7-3,-,TRBJ2-1,TGTGCCAGCAGCCCCTCACCTAGCGACAATGAGCAGTTCTTC,CASSPSPSDNEQFF
-,TRBV23-1,-,TRBJ2-2,TGCGCCAGCTTCCAGGTTTTGACCGGGGAGCTGTTTTTT,CASFQVLTGELFF
-,TRBV27,few,TRBJ2-3,TGTGCCAGCAGTTTATACGGACCCGGCACAGATACGCAGTATTTT,CASSLYGPGTDTQYF
TRBD2,TRBV12-5,-,TRBJ2-5,TGTGCTAGTGGTTTGGGTACGGGGCTAGCGGGGGCCAAACTGGGTGAGGAGACCCAGTACTTC,CASGLGTGLAGAKLGEETQYF
-,TRBV29-1,-,TRBJ2-2,TGCAGCGTTGGAACTGGGGACACCGGGGAGCTGTTTTTT,CSVGTGDTGELFF
-,TRBV28,-,TRBJ1-1,TGTGCCAGCACAATCACCGTGAACACTGAAGCTTTCTTT,CASTITVNTEAFF
TRBD2,TRBV5-6,-,TRBJ2-1,TGTGCCAGCAGCTTGATGACTAGCGGGGGATACAATGAGCAGTTCTTC,CASSLMTSGGYNEQFF
-,TRBV6-2/TRBV6-3,-,TRBJ2-7,TGTGCCAGCAGTTACTCGAAGGTCTCAGGGTACTACGAGCAGTACTTC,CASSYSKVSGYYEQYF
-,TRBV4-2,-,TRBJ2-7,TGTGCCAACAGCCCCCCCTTCGGGGAGCAGTACTTC,CANSPPFGEQYF
-,TRBV11-2,few,TRBJ2-1,TGTGCCATAAGTCCAGAGGGCGCTTTGAACAATGAGCAGTTCTTC,CAISPEGALNNEQFF
-,TRBV12-5,-,TRBJ2-5,TGTGCTAGTGGTTTCGGCAGGCAAGAGACCCAGTACTTC,CASGFGRQETQYF
-,TRBV12-3/TRBV12-4,few,TRBJ1-5,TGTGCCAGCAGTTCCTCGGGTTCTGGCGGGGAACAGCCCCAGCATTTT,CASSSSGSGGEQPQHF
-,TRBV6-5,few,TRBJ2-7,TGTGCCAGCAGTTACTCCGCTTTAGGGTCCTACGAGCAGTACTTC,CASSYSALGSYEQYF
TRBD1,TRBV7-9,-,TRBJ1-2,TGTGCCAGCAGCTCCGGGACAGGGGGAATCTATGGCTACACCTTC,CASSSGTGGIYGYTF
TRBD2,TRBV4-3,-,TRBJ2-1,TGCGCCAGCAGCCAAGGCCCGGGACTAGCTGGAAATGAGCAGTTCTTC,CASSQGPGLAGNEQFF
-,TRBV19,-,TRBJ1-1,TGTGCCAGTAGTAGAAGGATTAGGACCGAGGGGAACACTGAAGCTTTCTTT,CASSRRIRTEGNTEAFF
TRBD2,TRBV24-1,few,TRBJ2-2,TGTGCCACCAGTGACTTTGGACTAGCGGGGGGCCGGACCGGGGAGCTGTTTTTT,CATSDFGLAGGRTGELFF
TRBD1,TRBV12-3/TRBV12-4,-,TRBJ1-6,TGTGCCAGCAGTTTCCGGACAGGGAAGCAAGCTTCACCCCTCCACTTT,CASSFRTGKQASPLHF
-,TRBV18,-,TRBJ2-1,TGTGCCAGTACTCTGGAAAGGAGAGGTGGGAATGAGCAGTTCTTC,CASTLERRGGNEQFF